The TCR beta chain described here comes from a study of naive and memory T cell subsets. The treatment was: skin biopsy from PPD injection site in Mantoux-positive individual. The library had UMIs added by 3' ligation of an oligonucleotide to TCR cDNA. Individuals with a positive Mantoux test gave biopsies from PPD-injected skin. V was pared by 0 bases and J by 2 bases, with 12 bases between. This CDR3 spans 16 amino acids. Germline V gene sequence: CDR1 LNHNV, CDR2 YYDKDF (reference sequence). Amplification of ligated cDNA took four PCR rounds with SP2 and nested alpha and beta constant primers. TCRdb reprocessed the UMI-ligation and nested PCR reads via MiXCR and lists one record per CDR3 protein. The table lists some 30,000 distinct CDR3 sequences, approximately 6.7% of them singletons. Many counts were recorded for this clonotype. Its antigen is unknown. Study-level points and caveats: This RNA-based method may be sensitive to activation-related transcript changes. Both skin biopsy types reportedly yielded TCRs, tuberculin sites far more.

The starting material was skin, obtained from a tuberculin skin test site. This receptor was identified in an adult in good health. V is TRBV15 and J is TRBJ2-3, with a possible D match to TRBD2 (5 bases). The CDR3 here is CATSRDGGRITDTQYF. The CDR3 nucleotides are TGTGCCACCAGCAGAGATGGAGGCCGGATCACAGATACGCAGTATTTT.